This paragraph reports one TCR beta chain. Antigen unknown. Germline CDR1 LGHNA, CDR2 YSLEER. This CDR3 is built from 15 residues. V dropped 0 bases and J dropped 1 base, with 6 bases sitting between them. The record originates from a study of response to subunit inactivated influenza vaccine. Study-wide results and caveats: Authors suggested seasonal influenza vaccinations each recruit few new T cells.

TCRdb analysed the RT-PCR reads with MiXCR anew, one entry per CDR3 protein. The top ten hold roughly 10% of the sample, which has around 790,000 distinct CDR3 sequences, 21% seen once. V and J are TRBV4-3 and TRBJ2-2; D is uncertain. Material: PBMCs from blood, obtained more than 4 days after vaccination. The origin of this receptor is a man aged 50-59 years who received an inactivated influenza vaccine. DNA for the CDR3: TGCGCCAGCAGCCAAGATCTTCAGAACACCGGGGAGCTGTTTTTT. Protein product: CASSQDLQNTGELFF.